This paragraph reports one T cell receptor (beta chain). From germline, CDR1 is MGHRA and CDR2 YSYEKL. The CDR3 has 15 residues. The V end was cut by 3 bases, the J end by 6 bases, with 18 bases between. The record originates from a study of naive and memory T cell subsets. Both TRBC1 and TRBC2 were covered by a beta constant-region primer of two equimolar oligonucleotides. TCRdb re-called the UMI-ligation and nested PCR reads with MiXCR, one entry per CDR3 protein. The sample gives 130,000 to 150,000 distinct CDR3 sequences, approximately 15% of which show up once; 0.14% to 0.15% is in the top ten. The source is a human donor in good health. The chain uses TRBV4-1 and TRBJ2-7, with D possibly being TRBD1 or TRBD2 (5 bases each). Sequencing used naive CD4+ T cells from blood. CDR3 nucleotide sequence: TGCGCCAGCAGCCAGGCCTCGGGACCCTATCCCGAGCAGTACTTC. Translating gives CASSQASGPYPEQYF.